This TCR beta chain comes out of a study of control samples from healthy donors and cancer patients (dated by TCRdb to about 2020). Library prep was done by the immunoSEQ multiplex PCR assay. TCRdb re-hosts the immuneACCESS table, in-frame sequences only. Its copies lack some clones; in the studies checked, an unresolved V gene accounts for under half of them, and the cause for the rest is not known. Recorded for this sample are 150,000 to 200,000 clones; roughly 92% of them occurred a single time. The top ten clonotypes cover around 1.3% of the sample. Including the terminal cysteine and phenylalanine, the CDR3 comprises 17 residues. Only the CDR3 DNA is retained, 51 bases long and in frame from the first base. V loses 2 bases at its end and J loses 3 bases; junction bases beyond the gene matches: 13. The germline V gene provides CDR1 SGDLS and CDR2 YYNGEE. A remark on this clone: Its specific antigen is unknown. No base quality information exists; no much larger clone differs at one position.

The sequenced sample consisted of blood. The V and J genes are TRBV9 and TRBJ2-7; 8 bases in the middle match TRBD1. This sequence was found in a young woman in good health. The bases read TGTGCCAGCAGCGTGCAACAAAACGGGACAGGCGACTACGAGCAGTACTTC. Translated, this is CASSVQQNGTGDYEQYF.